These 26 T cell receptor beta chains were all obtained from the same sample, sequenced in a study of blood T cell repertoires in COVID-19. Libraries were prepared by immunoSEQ multiplex PCR; TCRdb keeps only in-frame clonotypes and omits some of them. Found here are approximately 260,000 clones, around 87% of them singletons; the top ten hold about 6%. The sample consisted of PBMCs or T cells enriched from blood (not recorded which). The receptors derive from a woman younger than 45 with acute COVID-19.

This clone was seen just once. V is TRBV27 and J is TRBJ2-5; 12 positions agree with TRBD2. This CDR3 contains 16 residues. Germline values: CDR1 MNHEY, CDR2 SMNVEV (reference sequence). J was trimmed by 1 base and V by 3 bases; bases with no gene match: 3. The CDR3 nucleotides are TGTGCCAGCAGTTTTCTAGCGGGAGGGCGCCAAGAGACCCAGTACTTC. It encodes CASSFLAGGRQETQYF.

The V gene is TRBV11-2, the J gene TRBJ1-4, with 7 bases aligning to TRBD1. The CDR3 sequence is 19 residues long. V dropped 0 bases and J dropped 8; count of bases not matched to a gene: 18. Per the germline V gene, CDR1 is SGHAT and CDR2 is FQNNGV. CDR3 protein: CASSLDLFHTGAKLEKLFF. Here the CDR3 DNA reads TGTGCCAGCAGCTTAGATCTTTTTCACACAGGGGCCAAATTGGAAAAACTGTTTTTT.

In its sample, this clone was seen a few times. The chain has TRBV27 and TRBJ2-7, with D hard to call. Between the trimmed V and J ends, which lost 5 bases and 1 base, there was a span of 6 bases. Germline V gene data show CDR1 as MNHEY and CDR2 as SMNVEV (reference sequence). CDR3 size: 12 residues. The CDR3 DNA reads as TGTGCCAGCAGTCCCCCATCCTACGAGCAGTACTTC. It encodes CASSPPSYEQYF.

This clone was recorded only once. The chain carries TRBV7-9 and TRBJ1-1, with unresolved D. CDR3 length: 13 amino acids. Trimming shortened V by 4 bases and J by 4 bases, and 10 bases separated the two germline ends. Germline assignment: CDR1 SEHNR and CDR2 FQNEAQ (reference sequence). The CDR3 region has the DNA TGTGCCAGCAGCTCCATCATAGCCACTGAAGCTTTCTTT. Residues: CASSSIIATEAFF.

This chain connects TRBV24-1 to TRBJ2-3, with 8 bases matching TRBD1. The V and J ends lost 1 base and 2 bases, in that order; junction bases with no gene match: 4. Germline V gives CDR1 KGHDR, CDR2 SFDVKD. The CDR3 sequence is 16 residues long. The DNA of the CDR3 is TGTGCCACCAGTGATTTAGGACAGGGACTCACAGATACGCAGTATTTT. It is translated as CATSDLGQGLTDTQYF.

V usage is TRBV9 and J usage is TRBJ1-2; no firm D call. CDR1 and CDR2 from the germline V gene are SGDLS and YYNGEE. The CDR3 loop spans 14 amino acids. V was trimmed by 4 bases and J by 5 bases, leaving 15 bases between them. This chain's CDR3 is CASSQPLGPYGYTF. The CDR3 DNA reads as TGTGCCAGCAGCCAACCTCTAGGTCCATATGGCTACACCTTC.

This chain uses TRBV6-5 with TRBJ2-3, with D tentatively TRBD2 (6 bases). CDR3 length: 16 amino acids. The ends were cut back, 4 bases at V and 0 bases at J, with 14 bases in the middle. The V gene's germline CDR1 is MNHEY and CDR2 SVGAGI. CDR3 protein: CASSSRPGLSTDTQYF. The CDR3 nucleotides read TGTGCCAGCAGTTCGAGACCCGGACTAAGCACAGATACGCAGTATTTT.

V is TRBV6-5 and J is TRBJ2-1; D uncertain. Trimming shortened V by 2 bases and J by 4 bases, and 9 bases separated the two germline ends. The germline CDR1 and CDR2 sequences are MNHEY and SVGAGI. The CDR3 sequence is 14 residues long. CDR3 region: CASSYGQVYNEQFF. The CDR3 nucleotides read TGTGCCAGCAGTTACGGGCAGGTGTACAATGAGCAGTTCTTC.

This rearrangement joins TRBV7-2 to TRBJ1-2, with TRBD1 matching 8 bases. The CDR3 consists of 14 residues. The germline V gene encodes CDR1 SGHTA and CDR2 FQGNSA. V lost 6 bases, J lost 5 bases, and 8 bases stayed unmatched. The CDR3 sequence is CASRTGQGSYGYTF. CDR3 in DNA: TGTGCCAGCAGGACCGGACAGGGATCTTATGGCTACACCTTC.

The J gene is TRBJ2-2, the V gene TRBV6-6, with D perhaps matching TRBD2 (5 bases). V dropped 5 bases and J dropped 0 bases, with 19 bases sitting between them. Germline CDR1 is MNHNY and CDR2 is SVGAGI (reference sequence). CDR3 length equals 18 residues. CDR3 protein: CASSHTSPGRANTGELFF. CDR3 sequence (DNA): TGTGCCAGCAGTCATACTTCCCCCGGGCGGGCGAACACCGGGGAGCTGTTTTTT.

The V and J genes are TRBV15 and TRBJ2-2; TRBD2 aligns across 15 bases. This CDR3 is 19 amino acids long. Losses at the gene ends were 4 bases for V and 3 bases for J; bases not matched to a gene: 9. Per the germline V gene, CDR1 is LNHNV and CDR2 is YYDKDF (reference sequence). CDR3 sequence (DNA): TGTGCCACCAGCACACCCGGGACTAGCGGGGGGCGGGACACCGGGGAGCTGTTTTTT. Translation gives CATSTPGTSGGRDTGELFF.

J is TRBJ2-1 and V is TRBV7-9, with 7 bases fitting TRBD2. J lost 5 bases, V lost 6 bases, and 16 bases had no gene match. Germline V gene sequence: CDR1 SEHNR, CDR2 FQNEAQ (reference sequence). The CDR3 runs to 17 residues. The CDR3 bases are TGTGCCAGCAGTTTCCCCCTAGCGGTACGAAAGAACAATGAGCAGTTCTTC. Translation: CASSFPLAVRKNNEQFF.

The V gene is TRBV6-4, the J gene TRBJ1-4; 7 nucleotides line up with TRBD1. Germline V gene data show CDR1 as MRHNA and CDR2 as SNTAGT. The length of the CDR3 is 13 residues. Trimming took 9 bases from V and 4 from J; bases not matched to a gene: 5. CDR3 sequence (DNA): TGTGCCAGTCAGGGGGAGAATAATGAAAAACTGTTTTTT. It encodes CASQGENNEKLFF.

The chain carries TRBV9 and TRBJ2-5, with 9 bases matching TRBD1. Germline V lookup: CDR1 SGDLS, CDR2 YYNGEE. The CDR3 totals 13 residues. V lost 4 bases to trimming and J lost 5 bases; unmatched junction nucleotides: 3. The CDR3 region has the DNA TGTGCCAGCAGCCGGACAGGGGCGGAGACCCAGTACTTC. Translation gives CASSRTGAETQYF.

The chain recombines TRBV7-9 with TRBJ1-2; no firm D call. This CDR3 region has 16 residues. Germline V gene lookup returns CDR1 SEHNR and CDR2 FQNEAQ (reference sequence). The ends were cut back, 5 bases at V and 0 bases at J, with 16 bases in the middle. The CDR3 coding sequence is TGTGCCAGCAGCCCTGCCCCGGGAGCAACTAACTATGGCTACACCTTC. This sequence encodes CASSPAPGATNYGYTF.

The chain links TRBV9 to TRBJ2-1; 9 bases map to TRBD2. The junction had 6 bases not matched to a gene; V was cut back by 3 bases and J by 8 bases. Germline CDR1 reads SGDLS; CDR2 reads YYNGEE. This CDR3 contains 14 residues. This CDR3 reads CASSGGTSLHEQFF. The CDR3 nucleotides read TGTGCCAGCAGCGGCGGGACTAGCCTCCATGAGCAGTTCTTC.

This chain links TRBV13 with TRBJ1-6; tentatively, D is TRBD1 (5 bases). Trimming removed 5 bases at V and 9 bases at J, with 11 bases between. Looked up from germline, CDR1 is PRHDT and CDR2 is FYEKMQ (reference sequence). This CDR3 has 13 residues. CDR3 amino acids: CASSEQGGSPLHF. The CDR3 coding sequence is TGTGCCAGCAGCGAGCAGGGTGGTTCACCCCTCCACTTT.

A few counts support this clone. The V and J genes are TRBV5-1 and TRBJ1-3; D unresolved. This CDR3 comprises 16 residues. Germline V lookup: CDR1 SGHRS, CDR2 YFSETQ. V was cut by 0 bases and J by 3 bases, with 13 bases left in between. For the CDR3, the DNA is TGCGCCAGCAGCTTGGCGAGGGTTAGGGATGGAAACACCATATATTTT. It codes for CASSLARVRDGNTIYF.

This clone was seen a handful of times. The V and J genes are TRBV5-4 and TRBJ2-5, with a tentative D call TRBD1 (6 bases). CDR3 length: 15 amino acids. Trimming stripped 5 bases from V and 0 bases from J, with 14 bases between. Germline V gives CDR1 SGHNT, CDR2 YYREEE (reference sequence). In DNA, the CDR3 is TGTGCCAGCAGTAACCGGGACAACTACCAAGAGACCCAGTACTTC. Translating gives CASSNRDNYQETQYF. Full variable domain (remainder filled in from reference TRBV5-4 and TRBJ2-5): ETGVTQSPTHLIKTRGQQVTLRCSSQSGHNTVSWYQQALGQGPQFIFQYYREEENGRGNFPPRFSGLQFPNYSSELNVNALELDDSALYLCASSNRDNYQETQYFGPGTRLLVL.

The chain has TRBV28 and TRBJ1-1; D gene ambiguous. The CDR3 contains 10 residues. Trimming took off 8 bases at V and 4 bases at J, with 5 bases between the two ends. Per germline, CDR1 MDHEN and CDR2 SYDVKM. The CDR3 sequence: CASPGTEAFF. In DNA form, the CDR3 reads TGTGCCAGCCCGGGCACTGAAGCTTTCTTT.

This clone was seen only once. This sequence joins TRBV5-4 and TRBJ2-1, with D perhaps TRBD2 (5 bases). The CDR3 is 16 amino acids. Germline V gives CDR1 SGHNT, CDR2 YYREEE (reference sequence). V was trimmed by 0 bases and J by 4 bases, leaving 14 bases between them. The CDR3 region has the DNA TGTGCCAGCAGCTTGGCCCCAGCGGAGATATACAATGAGCAGTTCTTC. This codes for CASSLAPAEIYNEQFF.

This chain links TRBV2 with TRBJ1-2; the D is unclear. This CDR3 region has 14 residues. Germline V gene data show CDR1 as SNHLY and CDR2 as FYNNEI. V was clipped by 2 bases and J by 2 bases, with 9 bases between them. Written as DNA, the CDR3 is TGTGCCAGCAGTGAATCGGGTTGGAACTATGGCTACACCTTC. Encoded protein: CASSESGWNYGYTF. Together with reference TRBV2 and TRBJ1-2, the CDR3 gives the full variable domain: EPEVTQTPSHQVTQMGQEVILRCVPISNHLYFYWYRQILGQKVEFLVSFYNNEISEKSEIFDDQFSVERPDGSNFTLKIRSTKLEDSAMYFCASSESGWNYGYTFGSGTRLTVV.

V is TRBV14 and J is TRBJ1-1; no clear D. Trimming took off 3 bases at V and 0 bases at J, with 5 bases between the two ends. Germline V gene sequence: CDR1 SGHDN, CDR2 FVKESK. This CDR3 is built from 13 residues. As DNA, the CDR3 is TGTGCCAGCAGCCACAGGTTGAACACTGAAGCTTTCTTT. This translates into CASSHRLNTEAFF.

As to this clone: The identical CDR3 is also encoded by other nucleotide sequences in the sample. The chain employs TRBV5-1 and TRBJ1-5, with 8 bases matching TRBD1. J lost 2 bases, V lost 4 bases, and 2 bases had no gene match. This CDR3 has 14 residues. The V gene's germline CDR1 is SGHRS and CDR2 YFSETQ. CDR3 nucleotide sequence: TGCGCCAGCAGCCCGGGACAGGGCAATCAGCCCCAGCATTTT. This codes for CASSPGQGNQPQHF. Together with reference TRBV5-1 and TRBJ1-5, the CDR3 gives the full variable domain: KAGVTQTPRYLIKTRGQQVTLSCSPISGHRSVSWYQQTPGQGLQFLFEYFSETQRNKGNFPGRFSGRQFSNSRSEMNVSTLELGDSALYLCASSPGQGNQPQHFGDGTRLSIL.

The CDR3 nucleotides read TGTGCCAGCAGCTTAGGTCCTAGCGTGGAGACCCAGTACTTC. Its protein product is CASSLGPSVETQYF. J is TRBJ2-5 and V is TRBV7-2, with D perhaps TRBD2 (6 bases). The CDR3 totals 14 residues. V gave up 1 base and J gave up 5 bases, with 11 bases separating them. Germline V gene data show CDR1 as SGHTA and CDR2 as FQGNSA.

The V and J genes are TRBV2 and TRBJ2-4; 8 bases are a match to TRBD2. CDR3 length: 15 residues. CDR1 and CDR2 (germline): SNHLY, FYNNEI. V shed 6 bases and J 8 bases; nucleotides not matched to a gene: 12. CDR3 sequence reads: CASRRTSQGLDIQYF. Here the CDR3 DNA reads TGTGCCAGCAGAAGGACTAGCCAGGGGTTGGACATTCAGTACTTC.